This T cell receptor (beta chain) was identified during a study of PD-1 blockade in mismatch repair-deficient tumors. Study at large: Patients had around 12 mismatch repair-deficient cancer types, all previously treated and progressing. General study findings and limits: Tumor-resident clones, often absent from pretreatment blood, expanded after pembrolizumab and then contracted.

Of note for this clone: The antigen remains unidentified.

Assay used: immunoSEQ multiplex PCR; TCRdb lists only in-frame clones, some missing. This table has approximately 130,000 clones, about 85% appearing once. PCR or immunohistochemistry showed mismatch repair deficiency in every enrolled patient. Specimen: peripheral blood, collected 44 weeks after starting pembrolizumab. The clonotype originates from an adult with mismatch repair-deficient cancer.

The CDR3 sequence: CASSLLWDEQYF. DNA of the CDR3: TGTGCCAGCAGCTTATTATGGGACGAGCAGTACTTC. The chain carries TRBV7-9 and TRBJ2-7; D remains unclear. V was cut by 2 bases and J by 5 bases, with 7 bases left in between. The CDR3 covers 12 residues. CDR1 and CDR2 (germline): SEHNR, FQNEAQ (reference sequence).